Below, 30 T cell receptor beta chains from the same sample are listed, as sequenced in a study of memory CD4+ T cells and cytomegalovirus serostatus. The sort gate was single viable CD3+CD4+CD8-CD45RO+ cells for memory CD4+ T cells. Assay: immunoSEQ multiplex PCR; the TCRdb copy retains only in-frame clones and omits some. The sample carries approximately 61,000 clones, 80% recorded once. Sequences were obtained from memory CD4+ T cells from blood. These receptors were collected from an adult in good health and CMV-seronegative. Some clones in this sample may be carry-over from other donors' samples.

This clone was seen a single time. V gene TRBV28 combines with J gene TRBJ1-4, with D hard to call. The CDR3 sequence is 15 residues long. Germline loops: CDR1 MDHEN, CDR2 SYDVKM. V was trimmed by 5 bases and J by 0 bases, leaving 10 bases between them. The CDR3 region has the DNA TGTGCCAGCAGTCCCTTCTTGTCAACTAATGAAAAACTGTTTTTT. Residues: CASSPFLSTNEKLFF.

This clone was recorded once. The V call is TRBV19, the J call TRBJ2-7; 12 bases agree with TRBD1. CDR3 length: 15 residues. In germline, CDR1 is LNHDA, CDR2 SQIVND (reference sequence). With 5 bases clipped from V and 6 bases from J, the junction kept 8 bases outside the gene matches. This CDR3 reads CASSAWGQGASEQYF. The CDR3 region has the DNA TGTGCCAGTAGTGCCTGGGGACAGGGGGCTAGCGAGCAGTACTTC.

This clone was seen just once. J is TRBJ2-7 and V is TRBV2; D unresolved. The V and J ends lost 4 bases and 2 bases respectively, with 6 bases between them. The length of the CDR3 is 12 residues. In germline, CDR1 is SNHLY, CDR2 FYNNEI. CDR3 coding DNA: TGTGCCAGCAGTGTGGCGACCTACGAGCAGTACTTC. It yields the protein CASSVATYEQYF.

The chain has TRBV11-2 and TRBJ1-4; 8 positions match TRBD1. Unmatched junction bases numbered 6, after V lost 1 base and J lost 8 bases. The CDR3 extends over 15 amino acids. CDR1 and CDR2 from the germline V gene are SGHAT and FQNNGV. The CDR3: CASSLVTGGREKLFF. The CDR3 DNA reads TGTGCCAGCAGCTTAGTTACAGGGGGAAGGGAAAAACTGTTTTTT.

The chain couples TRBV5-4 to TRBJ2-5, with TRBD1 as a possible D gene (6 bases). V lost 2 bases, J lost 2 bases, and 7 bases lay in between. Germline V gene sequence: CDR1 SGHNT, CDR2 YYREEE (reference sequence). The CDR3 spans 13 residues. The CDR3 nucleotides are TGTGCCAGCAGCTTTGACAGGCAAGAGACCCAGTACTTC. This sequence encodes CASSFDRQETQYF.

The chain uses TRBV7-6 and TRBJ1-1; TRBD1 is a possible D gene (6 bases). Deletions cut 4 bases from V and 4 bases from J, with 13 bases between. CDR3 length: 14 amino acids. CDR1 SGHVS and CDR2 FNYEAQ come from the germline V gene. DNA of the CDR3: TGTGCCAGCAGCTCTGGAGGGGGGGGCACTGAAGCTTTCTTT. Protein: CASSSGGGGTEAFF.

This chain connects TRBV18 to TRBJ1-2, with D tentatively TRBD1 (5 bases). Germline V gene sequence: CDR1 KGHSH, CDR2 LQKENI. This CDR3 region has 15 residues. V was pared by 3 bases and J by 4 bases, with 15 bases between. In DNA form, the CDR3 reads TGTGCCAGCTCACCGGGGCAGGGCGAATTCTATGGCTACACCTTC. Protein sequence: CASSPGQGEFYGYTF. The whole variable domain, remainder taken from reference TRBV18 and TRBJ1-2, is NAGVMQNPRHLVRRRGQEARLRCSPMKGHSHVYWYRQLPEEGLKFMVYLQKENIIDESGMPKERFSAEFPKEGPSILRIQQVVRGDSAAYFCASSPGQGEFYGYTFGSGTRLTVV.

The chain is built from TRBV9 and TRBJ2-5; a possible D gene is TRBD1 (6 bases). Germline CDR1 and CDR2: SGDLS and YYNGEE. Trimming left V 3 bases short and J 2 bases short, with 8 bases between. The CDR3 has 13 residues. The CDR3 loop reads CASSGTEQETQYF. As DNA, the CDR3 is TGTGCCAGCAGCGGGACAGAGCAAGAGACCCAGTACTTC.

The rearrangement links TRBV2 to TRBJ1-4; 8 bases map to TRBD1. The CDR3 consists of 13 residues. Germline V lookup: CDR1 SNHLY, CDR2 FYNNEI. Trimming at V came to 7 bases and at J to 8 bases, leaving 6 bases not matched to a gene. CDR3 region: CASTGGLGEKLFF. The CDR3 nucleotides read TGTGCCAGCACAGGGGGCCTTGGGGAAAAACTGTTTTTT.

This chain links TRBV29-1 with TRBJ2-3; TRBD2 is a possible D gene (6 bases). Germline CDR1 is SQVTM and CDR2 is ANQGSEA. Trimming left V 4 bases short and J 5 bases short, with 10 bases between. The CDR3 has 12 residues. The CDR3 coding sequence is TGCAGCGTTGTACTGGGGGGAGATACGCAGTATTTT. The encoded protein is CSVVLGGDTQYF.

This clone appeared a single time. J is TRBJ2-1 and V is TRBV30, with TRBD2 identical over 11 bases. Trimming cost V 5 bases and J 5 bases; bases outside gene matches: 8. The V gene's germline CDR1 is GTSNPN and CDR2 SVGIG (reference sequence). The CDR3 length is 15 residues. CDR3 DNA sequence: TGTGCCTGGGAAAAGACTAGCGGGATCCACAATGAGCAGTTCTTC. The encoded protein is CAWEKTSGIHNEQFF. Based on the CDR3 plus reference TRBV30 and TRBJ2-1, the full variable domain is SQTIHQWPATLVQPVGSPLSLECTVEGTSNPNLYWYRQAAGRGLQLLFYSVGIGQISSEVPQNLSASRPQDRQFILSSKKLLLSDSGFYLCAWEKTSGIHNEQFFGPGTRLTVL.

This clone has a single count. This CDR3 reads CASSGDNLFTGELFF. The CDR3 DNA sequence: TGTGCCAGCAGTGGGGACAATCTGTTCACCGGGGAGCTGTTTTTT. The V gene is TRBV25-1, the J gene TRBJ2-2; TRBD1 is a possible D gene (6 bases). Germline CDR1 and CDR2: MGHDK and SYGVNS. There are 15 residues in the CDR3. V gave up 4 bases and J gave up 4 bases, with 13 bases separating them.

The chain couples TRBV19 to TRBJ2-1, with 7 bases aligning to TRBD1. V lost 5 bases, J lost 5 bases, and 6 bases stayed unmatched. The CDR3 extends over 14 amino acids. From germline, CDR1 is LNHDA and CDR2 SQIVND (reference sequence). The CDR3, as DNA: TGTGCCAGTAGTCTCAGGGGGACGGACAATGAGCAGTTCTTC. Encoded protein: CASSLRGTDNEQFF.

On this clone: At the DNA level, this CDR3 is encoded by other sequences in the same sample as well. The chain employs TRBV7-2 and TRBJ1-1, with 9 bases fitting TRBD1. V lost 3 bases to trimming and J lost 4 bases; unmatched junction nucleotides: 3. The CDR3 consists of 14 residues. Germline V gene sequence: CDR1 SGHTA, CDR2 FQGNSA. The CDR3 DNA follows: TGTGCCAGCAGCTTGGGACAGGGATCCACTGAAGCTTTCTTT. This codes for CASSLGQGSTEAFF.

This chain joins TRBV30 and TRBJ2-3; 8 positions match TRBD2. The CDR3 has 15 residues. The germline CDR1 and CDR2 sequences are GTSNPN and SVGIG (reference sequence). The V and J ends lost 3 bases and 5 bases, in that order; junction bases with no gene match: 10. The CDR3 nucleotides are TGTGCCTGGAGGCTCCCGGGACTAGGGGTAGATACGCAGTATTTT. Translated, it gives CAWRLPGLGVDTQYF.

This clone came up a few times. The V gene is TRBV7-2, the J gene TRBJ2-7; the match to TRBD2 covers 9 bases. Germline V gene data show CDR1 as SGHTA and CDR2 as FQGNSA. This CDR3 contains 16 residues. V trimming: 3 bases; J trimming: 6 bases; junction bases outside the gene matches: 12. CDR3 sequence reads: CASSFGSSGSLGEQYF. As DNA, the CDR3 is TGTGCCAGCAGCTTCGGTAGTAGCGGGAGTTTAGGCGAGCAGTACTTC.

The chain joins TRBV6-5 to TRBJ2-2; D gene unclear. The CDR3 has 11 residues. V gave up 4 bases and J gave up 7 bases, with 4 bases separating them. Germline V gives CDR1 MNHEY, CDR2 SVGAGI. Here the CDR3 reads CASSWVGELFF. CDR3 nucleotides: TGTGCCAGCAGTTGGGTCGGGGAGCTGTTTTTT.

This clone was seen a few times. The chain combines TRBV25-1 with TRBJ1-2, with D maybe TRBD1 (6 bases). Germline assignment: CDR1 MGHDK and CDR2 SYGVNS. This CDR3 comprises 11 residues. V was clipped by 3 bases and J by 13 bases, with 12 bases between them. CDR3 sequence: CASSDIQGSTF. CDR3 sequence (DNA): TGTGCCAGCAGTGATATACAGGGATCCACCTTC.

A single count supports this clone. The chain joins TRBV28 to TRBJ2-5; the match to TRBD1 covers 11 bases. The germline V gene has CDR1 MDHEN and CDR2 SYDVKM. The CDR3 is 15 amino acids. V lost 2 bases and J lost 4; bases outside the gene matches: 3. The CDR3 DNA reads as TGTGCCAGCAGTTTACCCGGGACAGGGGGAGAGACCCAGTACTTC. Its protein product is CASSLPGTGGETQYF.

V is TRBV4-1 and J is TRBJ2-3, with D possibly being TRBD1 (6 bases). Germline CDR1 reads MGHRA; CDR2 reads YSYEKL. V shed 0 bases and J shed 0 bases, with 19 bases lying between them. The CDR3 has 19 residues. The CDR3 here is CASSQEGGAGWGSTDTQYF. The CDR3 DNA is TGCGCCAGCAGCCAAGAAGGGGGAGCCGGTTGGGGTAGCACAGATACGCAGTATTTT.

V usage is TRBV27 and J usage is TRBJ2-1, with 7 bases aligning to TRBD2. With 2 bases clipped from V and 0 bases from J, the junction kept 4 bases outside the gene matches. This CDR3 is 16 amino acids long. Per germline, CDR1 MNHEY and CDR2 SMNVEV (reference sequence). The chain's CDR3 is CASSLRDYLSYNEQFF. The CDR3 DNA follows: TGTGCCAGCAGTTTAAGGGACTACCTCTCCTACAATGAGCAGTTCTTC.

The rearrangement uses TRBV18 and TRBJ1-1; 8 bases line up with TRBD1. Germline V gene sequence: CDR1 KGHSH, CDR2 LQKENI. The CDR3 contains 14 residues. V shed 8 bases, J shed 1 base, and the junction held 6 bases outside the gene matches. CDR3 coding DNA: TGTGCCAGCCTATTTACAGGGGGGAACACTGAAGCTTTCTTT. This translates into CASLFTGGNTEAFF.

This rearrangement joins TRBV4-1 to TRBJ2-1, with TRBD2 matching 8 bases. This CDR3 contains 17 residues. V gave up 2 bases and J gave up 8 bases; unmatched junction bases: 14. Germline V CDR1 and CDR2: MGHRA, YSYEKL. CDR3 sequence: CASSQKGGSGSYDEQFF. In DNA form, the CDR3 reads TGCGCCAGCAGCCAAAAGGGAGGCAGCGGGAGTTACGATGAGCAGTTCTTC.

The chain is built from TRBV7-2 and TRBJ2-7; the D gene is possibly TRBD1 (6 bases). Looked up from germline, CDR1 is SGHTA and CDR2 is FQGNSA. The germline V and J ends were trimmed by 2 bases and 4 bases, with 21 bases remaining between them. This CDR3 is built from 17 residues. CDR3 protein: CASSLRPRGLGSYEQYF. The CDR3 DNA is TGTGCCAGCAGCTTACGGCCCAGGGGATTAGGTTCTTACGAGCAGTACTTC.

The V and J genes are TRBV7-9 and TRBJ2-1, with D possibly matching TRBD2 (6 bases). The CDR3 sequence is 17 residues long. Between the trimmed V and J ends, which lost 4 bases and 6 bases, there was a span of 22 bases. The germline CDR1 and CDR2 sequences are SEHNR and FQNEAQ (reference sequence). CDR3 DNA sequence: TGTGCCAGCAGCTCCCCGACCCGGCTAGCGCCCTTCAATGAGCAGTTCTTC. This translates into CASSSPTRLAPFNEQFF.

The CDR3 loop reads CASSLAGHSPYF. CDR3 sequence (DNA): TGTGCCAGCAGCTTAGCGGGGCACTCGCCGTACTTC. The chain joins TRBV7-2 to TRBJ2-5; TRBD1 might be the D (5 bases). Trimming pared 0 bases from V and 13 bases from J, leaving 12 bases between. The CDR3 is 12 amino acids. Germline CDR1 SGHTA, CDR2 FQGNSA.

The chain carries TRBV28 and TRBJ2-2; possible D gene TRBD2, 5 bases. CDR3 length: 15 residues. Germline V gives CDR1 MDHEN, CDR2 SYDVKM. Trimming took off 5 bases at V and 8 bases at J, with 18 bases between the two ends. The CDR3, as DNA: TGTGCCAGCAGTCCCCGGAGCAGCGGTTCTGGGGAGCTGTTTTTT. Residues: CASSPRSSGSGELFF.

The J gene is TRBJ1-2, the V gene TRBV11-2; weak D call: TRBD1 (5 bases). CDR1 SGHAT and CDR2 FQNNGV come from the germline V gene. The CDR3 sequence is 15 residues long. Trimming removed 5 bases at V and 4 bases at J, with 17 bases between. The CDR3 protein is CASSPSETGAYGYTF. The DNA for the CDR3 is TGTGCCAGCAGCCCCTCGGAAACAGGAGCCTATGGCTACACCTTC.

The chain links TRBV7-8 to TRBJ2-5, with 7 nucleotides matching TRBD1. V trimming: 2 bases; J trimming: 3 bases; junction bases outside the gene matches: 6. This CDR3 comprises 15 residues. Germline V CDR1 and CDR2: SGHVS, FQNEAQ. CDR3 protein: CASSLPWDSKETQYF. The CDR3 DNA follows: TGTGCCAGCAGCTTACCTTGGGACAGTAAAGAGACCCAGTACTTC.

The chain combines TRBV15 with TRBJ2-2; 8 bases fit TRBD1. This CDR3 spans 15 amino acids. V lost 5 bases, J lost 3 bases, and 5 bases stayed unmatched. Germline CDR1 LNHNV, CDR2 YYDKDF (reference sequence). CDR3 in amino acids: CATSVVRGHTGELFF. The CDR3 nucleotides are TGTGCCACCAGCGTAGTCAGGGGGCACACCGGGGAGCTGTTTTTT.